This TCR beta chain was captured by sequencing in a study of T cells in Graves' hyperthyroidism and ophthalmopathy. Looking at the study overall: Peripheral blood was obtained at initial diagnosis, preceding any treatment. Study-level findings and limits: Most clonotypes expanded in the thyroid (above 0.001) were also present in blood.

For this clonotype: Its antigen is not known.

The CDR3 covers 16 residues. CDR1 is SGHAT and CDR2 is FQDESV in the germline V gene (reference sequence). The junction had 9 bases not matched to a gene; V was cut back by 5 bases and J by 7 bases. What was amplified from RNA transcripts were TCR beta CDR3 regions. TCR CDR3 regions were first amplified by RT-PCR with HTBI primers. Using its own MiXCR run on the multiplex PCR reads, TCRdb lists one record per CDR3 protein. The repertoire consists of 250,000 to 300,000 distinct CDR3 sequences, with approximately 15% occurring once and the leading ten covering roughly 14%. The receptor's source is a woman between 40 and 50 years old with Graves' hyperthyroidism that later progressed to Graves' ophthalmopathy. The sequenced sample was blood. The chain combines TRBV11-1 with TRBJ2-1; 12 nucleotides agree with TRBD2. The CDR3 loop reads CASSPRLAGVVNEQFF. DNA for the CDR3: TGTGCCAGCAGCCCCCGACTAGCGGGAGTGGTAAATGAGCAGTTCTTC.